This entry is about one TCR beta chain. Its antigen is not known. Because the library targeted alpha chains, this beta chain is an off-target read whose size means little. Specified time point: sample taken at primary tumor resection. The source of the sample is a study of spatial heterogeneity in lung cancer. Study summary: Mean representation of each unique TCR and UMI combination in the raw reads exceeded ten occurrences.

Every TCR cDNA molecule carried a tag that served as a unique molecular identifier. A single record per CDR3 protein comes from TCRdb applying MiXCR to the 5' RACE reads. The sample contains fewer than 20,000 distinct CDR3 sequences, around 5.5% of which appear only once. Germline V CDR1 and CDR2: SEHNR, FQNEAQ (reference sequence). This CDR3 is 14 amino acids long. Trimming removed 2 bases from V and 6 bases from J, with 12 bases in between. Notes on the study in general: The estimate shows that only about 7% of tumor T cells were covered for alpha and around 12% for beta chains. For expanded intratumoral alpha and beta TCRs, counts tracked tumor mutation counts.

The receptor's source is a female donor with early-stage non-small cell lung cancer. Here the sequenced sample was lung tumor tissue, taken at surgery. The rearrangement uses TRBV7-9 and TRBJ2-3; D is perhaps TRBD1 (6 bases). In DNA form, the CDR3 reads TGTGCCAGCAGCTTAATGGGGGCGCAGGATACGCAGTATTTT. Translated, it gives CASSLMGAQDTQYF.